Following are 12 T cell receptor beta chains from one sample sequenced in a study of OX40 agonist ivuxolimab in advanced cancers. Library construction relied on the immunoSEQ multiplex PCR assay. TCRdb obtained this table from immuneACCESS and retained in-frame rearrangements with V and J assigned. These tables miss some clones; where compared with another copy, unresolved V genes account for less than half of the shortfall, and the remainder is unexplained. Across this sample there are about 39,000 clones, with 90% to 95% seen only once. The ten largest clones capture roughly a fifth of the sample. Source: CD4+ or CD8+ T cells sorted from blood, taken in a trial of the OX40 agonist ivuxolimab. Receptors were obtained from an adult with an advanced solid tumor such as melanoma, head and neck, liver or kidney cancer.

The J gene is TRBJ2-1, the V gene TRBV27; D is undetermined. This CDR3 is built from 17 residues. Germline-derived CDR1 and CDR2 are MNHEY and SMNVEV (reference sequence). The V and J ends lost 5 bases and 0 bases respectively, with 17 bases between them. This CDR3 reads CASSTLWLTSSYNEQFF. CDR3 bases: TGTGCCAGCAGTACTCTTTGGCTTACCAGCTCCTACAATGAGCAGTTCTTC.

The chain links TRBV9 to TRBJ1-2; 8 positions match TRBD1. V gave up 3 bases and J gave up 3 bases; unmatched junction bases: 4. This CDR3 is 14 amino acids long. Germline CDR1 reads SGDLS; CDR2 reads YYNGEE. The CDR3: CASSGGQGDYGYTF. CDR3 coding DNA: TGTGCCAGCAGCGGCGGACAGGGTGACTATGGCTACACCTTC.

The V call is TRBV6-5, the J call TRBJ1-2; 9 bases line up with TRBD1. V was clipped by 4 bases and J by 6 bases; unmatched bases: 12. The CDR3 is 16 amino acids. CDR1 is MNHEY and CDR2 is SVGAGI in the germline V gene. The DNA of the CDR3 is TGTGCCAGCAGTTTCACCGGACAGGGGATTTACGATGGCTACACCTTC. Its protein is CASSFTGQGIYDGYTF.

Remarks on this clone: The same CDR3 is also encoded by other DNA sequences in this sample. The chain is built from TRBV5-1 and TRBJ2-5, with D perhaps matching TRBD1 (6 bases). Germline CDR1 reads SGHRS; CDR2 reads YFSETQ. The CDR3 has 15 amino acids. Between the trimmed V and J ends, which lost 8 bases and 0 bases, there was a span of 17 bases. CDR3 sequence (DNA): TGCGCCAGTAGCAGTCTATGGACAGACCAAGAGACCCAGTACTTC. Translation: CASSSLWTDQETQYF.

This chain uses TRBV11-2 with TRBJ2-7; 9 bases agree with TRBD2. The germline V gene has CDR1 SGHAT and CDR2 FQNNGV. This CDR3 region has 16 residues. The V gene end was trimmed by 1 base and the J gene end by 4 bases; junction bases not matched to a gene: 8. For the CDR3, the DNA is TGTGCCAGCAGCTTAGGTTCTCTAGCGGGACATTACGAGCAGTACTTC. This gives the protein CASSLGSLAGHYEQYF.

The chain employs TRBV11-2 and TRBJ1-5; no clear D gene. The V gene's germline CDR1 is SGHAT and CDR2 FQNNGV. The CDR3 has 15 residues. V was shortened by 2 bases and J by 2 bases, with 10 bases between the two germline ends. In DNA, the CDR3 is TGTGCCAGCAGCTTAAATGGGATGGGCAATCAGCCCCAGCATTTT. It translates to CASSLNGMGNQPQHF.

CDR3 DNA sequence: TGTGCCAGCAGCTTACGGTTCGAGCAGTACTTC. Residues: CASSLRFEQYF. The genes are TRBV7-9 and TRBJ2-7; D is unclear. V was shortened by 2 bases and J by 6 bases, with 5 bases between the two germline ends. The CDR3 is 11 amino acids. Germline assignment: CDR1 SEHNR and CDR2 FQNEAQ (reference sequence). Variable domain in full (rest from reference TRBV7-9 and TRBJ2-7): DTGVSQNPRHKITKRGQNVTFRCDPISEHNRLYWYRQTLGQGPEFLTYFQNEAQLEKSRLLSDRFSAERPKGSFSTLEIQRTEQGDSAMYLCASSLRFEQYFGPGTRLTVT.

The rearrangement joins TRBV11-2 to TRBJ2-1; D unclear. V dropped 8 bases and J dropped 6 bases, with 8 bases sitting between them. CDR1 and CDR2 (germline): SGHAT, FQNNGV. This CDR3 has 11 residues. CDR3 loop: CASLLGNEQFF. The DNA of the CDR3 is TGTGCCAGCCTTCTAGGCAATGAGCAGTTCTTC.

The chain joins TRBV27 to TRBJ2-3; unclear D gene. V lost 5 bases and J lost 4, with 7 bases in between. Germline V gene lookup returns CDR1 MNHEY and CDR2 SMNVEV (reference sequence). The CDR3 length is 12 residues. CDR3 bases: TGTGCCAGCAGTGGTTCGGCAGATACGCAGTATTTT. Amino acids: CASSGSADTQYF.

The genes are TRBV4-1 and TRBJ1-6; unclear D gene. The CDR3 loop spans 16 amino acids. V was pared by 1 base and J by 0 bases, with 7 bases between. The germline V gene has CDR1 MGHRA and CDR2 YSYEKL. The chain's CDR3 is CASSQVMDSYNSPLHF. CDR3 coding DNA: TGCGCCAGCAGCCAAGTCATGGACTCCTATAATTCACCCCTCCACTTT.

The chain employs TRBV27 and TRBJ2-4; D perhaps matches TRBD2 (5 bases). Looked up from germline, CDR1 is MNHEY and CDR2 is SMNVEV (reference sequence). The CDR3 spans 12 residues. Trimming took 10 bases from V and 0 from J, leaving 7 bases between them. CDR3 in amino acids: CATSGAKNIQYF. The CDR3 coding sequence is TGTGCCACCAGCGGAGCCAAAAACATTCAGTACTTC.

The rearrangement joins TRBV6-5 to TRBJ2-2; D ambiguous. V lost 0 bases to trimming and J lost 5 bases, with 4 bases between them. The CDR3 spans 13 residues. CDR1 is MNHEY, CDR2 SVGAGI, per germline. The CDR3 DNA reads TGTGCCAGCAGTTACTCTGAAACCGGGGAGCTGTTTTTT. This codes for CASSYSETGELFF.